The clone carrying this T cell receptor (beta chain) was detected only a few times. Its target is not known. These data originate in a study of beta chain features in type 1 diabetes. Study findings and constraints: With patients and controls alike, PCR might favor shorter templates to an equal degree.

CDR1 SGDLS and CDR2 YYNGEE come from the germline V gene. Deletions cut 4 bases from V and 2 bases from J, with 9 bases between. The CDR3 is made up of 14 amino acids. Expressed TCRB transcripts were sequenced, since all the RNA that had been isolated was reverse transcribed. The method was immunoSEQ multiplex PCR; TCRdb's version includes in-frame clones alone and lacks a portion of them. The sample records roughly 450,000 clones, 11% to 15% being singletons. The receptor comes from a man aged 25-40 years in good health. Sequencing input: naive CD4+ T cells from blood. The chain has TRBV9 and TRBJ1-4, with no clear D. The CDR3 protein is CASSPTPTNEKLFF. The CDR3 region has the DNA TGTGCCAGCAGCCCAACACCTACTAATGAAAAACTGTTTTTT.